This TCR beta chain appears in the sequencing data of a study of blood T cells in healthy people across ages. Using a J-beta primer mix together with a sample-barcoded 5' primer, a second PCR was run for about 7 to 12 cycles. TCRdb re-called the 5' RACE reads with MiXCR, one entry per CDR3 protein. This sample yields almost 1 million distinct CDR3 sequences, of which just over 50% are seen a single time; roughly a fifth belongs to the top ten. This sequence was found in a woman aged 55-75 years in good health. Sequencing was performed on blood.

The CDR3: CSAGGAATDTQYF. DNA for the CDR3: TGCAGCGCAGGGGGGGCTGCCACAGATACGCAGTATTTT. The chain couples TRBV29-1 to TRBJ2-3; tentatively, D is TRBD1 or TRBD2 (7 bases each). This CDR3 spans 13 amino acids. Trimming shortened V by 7 bases and J by 2 bases, and 13 bases separated the two germline ends. Germline assignment: CDR1 SQVTM and CDR2 ANQGSEA.